The next 9 T cell receptor beta chains were all read from a single sample in a study of somatic mutations in cytotoxic T cells in rheumatoid arthritis. TCRdb's table, derived via immunoSEQ multiplex PCR, lists solely in-frame clones and lacks some. Counted here are 15,000 to 20,000 clones, about 80% occurring once; the ten biggest clones make up about 5.1%. The sample consisted of CD8+ T cells sorted from blood. The receptors were sampled from an adult with rheumatoid arthritis.

The chain combines TRBV7-9 with TRBJ1-4; D possibly corresponds to TRBD1 (6 bases). V lost 6 bases to trimming and J lost 8 bases, with 16 bases between them. CDR3 length: 14 residues. The germline V gene encodes CDR1 SEHNR and CDR2 FQNEAQ (reference sequence). CDR3 bases: TGTGCCAGCAGGCTCACCGGGGGCAGCGAAAAACTGTTTTTT. Protein product: CASRLTGGSEKLFF.

In its sample, this clone was seen once. CDR3 DNA sequence: TGTGCCAGCAGCCCCCCGAACCCGTATGGCTACACCTTC. This gives the protein CASSPPNPYGYTF. The chain uses TRBV7-6 and TRBJ1-2, with D unresolved. This CDR3 has 13 residues. The germline gives CDR1 SGHVS, CDR2 FNYEAQ. V lost 5 bases and J 5 bases, leaving 12 bases between the germline ends.

This chain uses TRBV5-6 with TRBJ2-2, with D unresolved. Germline CDR1 and CDR2: SGHDT and YYEEEE. The V end lost 1 base, the J end lost 7 bases, and 8 bases lay between the germline ends. The CDR3 loop spans 13 amino acids. This chain's CDR3 is CASSLFLDGELFF. CDR3 nucleotides: TGTGCCAGCAGCTTGTTCCTAGACGGGGAGCTGTTTTTT.

This clone was detected only once. This chain links TRBV5-1 with TRBJ2-3; 10 bases are shared with TRBD2. This CDR3 spans 17 amino acids. V was pared by 0 bases and J by 0 bases, with 4 bases of the junction left unmatched. Germline assignment: CDR1 SGHRS and CDR2 YFSETQ. CDR3 DNA: TGCGCCAGCAGCTTGGGACTAGCGGGCTTTAGCACAGATACGCAGTATTTT. Residues: CASSLGLAGFSTDTQYF.

The rearrangement uses TRBV7-9 and TRBJ2-5, with D unresolved. This CDR3 comprises 12 residues. Looked up from germline, CDR1 is SEHNR and CDR2 is FQNEAQ (reference sequence). V was cut by 4 bases and J by 11 bases, with 14 bases left in between. CDR3 sequence (DNA): TGTGCCAGCAGCTCCCTAAGGGCCTTGCAGTACTTC. This codes for CASSSLRALQYF.

V gene TRBV9 combines with J gene TRBJ1-2, with D maybe TRBD1 (6 bases). From germline, CDR1 is SGDLS and CDR2 YYNGEE. This CDR3 is 13 amino acids long. The germline V and J ends were trimmed by 5 bases and 5 bases, with 13 bases remaining between them. As DNA, the CDR3 is TGTGCCAGCAGTGAGGCAGGGGATTATGGCTACACCTTC. Protein sequence: CASSEAGDYGYTF.

The chain uses TRBV7-6 and TRBJ2-5; no clear D gene. The V gene lost 0 bases and the J gene lost 5 bases, with 4 bases spanning the gap. CDR1 and CDR2 (germline): SGHVS, FNYEAQ. The CDR3 loop spans 12 amino acids. CDR3 DNA: TGTGCCAGCAGCTTAGCGGGGGAGACCCAGTACTTC. Its protein is CASSLAGETQYF. Full variable domain (missing parts from reference TRBV7-6 and TRBJ2-5): GAGVSQSPRYKVTKRGQDVALRCDPISGHVSLYWYRQALGQGPEFLTYFNYEAQQDKSGLPNDRFSAERPEGSISTLTIQRTEQRDSAMYRCASSLAGETQYFGPGTRLLVL.

The chain carries TRBV6-5 and TRBJ2-6; D gene ambiguous. Between the trimmed V and J ends, which lost 6 bases and 0 bases, there was a span of 9 bases. Germline assignment: CDR1 MNHEY and CDR2 SVGAGI. The CDR3 runs to 15 residues. The CDR3 sequence: CASRYDPSGANVLTF. DNA of the CDR3: TGTGCCAGCAGATACGACCCCTCTGGGGCCAACGTCCTGACTTTC.

V gene TRBV2 combines with J gene TRBJ2-5; D possibly corresponds to TRBD2 (6 bases). Trimming stripped 6 bases from V and 3 bases from J, with 8 bases between. CDR1 is SNHLY, CDR2 FYNNEI, per germline. The CDR3 extends over 12 amino acids. For the CDR3, the DNA is TGTGCCAGCAGAAGACTAGAAGAGACCCAGTACTTC. This encodes CASRRLEETQYF.